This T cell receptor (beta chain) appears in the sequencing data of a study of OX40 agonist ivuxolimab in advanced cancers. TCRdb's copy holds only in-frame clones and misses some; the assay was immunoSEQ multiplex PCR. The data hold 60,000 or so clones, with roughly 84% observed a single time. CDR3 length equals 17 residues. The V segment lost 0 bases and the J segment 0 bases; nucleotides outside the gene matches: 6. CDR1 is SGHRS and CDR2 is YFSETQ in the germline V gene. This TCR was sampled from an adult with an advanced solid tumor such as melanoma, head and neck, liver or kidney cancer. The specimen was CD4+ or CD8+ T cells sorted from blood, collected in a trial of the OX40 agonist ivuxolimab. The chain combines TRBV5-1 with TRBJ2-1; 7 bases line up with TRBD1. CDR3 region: CASSLVGTANSYNEQFF. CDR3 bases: TGCGCCAGCAGCTTGGTGGGGACAGCCAACTCCTACAATGAGCAGTTCTTC.